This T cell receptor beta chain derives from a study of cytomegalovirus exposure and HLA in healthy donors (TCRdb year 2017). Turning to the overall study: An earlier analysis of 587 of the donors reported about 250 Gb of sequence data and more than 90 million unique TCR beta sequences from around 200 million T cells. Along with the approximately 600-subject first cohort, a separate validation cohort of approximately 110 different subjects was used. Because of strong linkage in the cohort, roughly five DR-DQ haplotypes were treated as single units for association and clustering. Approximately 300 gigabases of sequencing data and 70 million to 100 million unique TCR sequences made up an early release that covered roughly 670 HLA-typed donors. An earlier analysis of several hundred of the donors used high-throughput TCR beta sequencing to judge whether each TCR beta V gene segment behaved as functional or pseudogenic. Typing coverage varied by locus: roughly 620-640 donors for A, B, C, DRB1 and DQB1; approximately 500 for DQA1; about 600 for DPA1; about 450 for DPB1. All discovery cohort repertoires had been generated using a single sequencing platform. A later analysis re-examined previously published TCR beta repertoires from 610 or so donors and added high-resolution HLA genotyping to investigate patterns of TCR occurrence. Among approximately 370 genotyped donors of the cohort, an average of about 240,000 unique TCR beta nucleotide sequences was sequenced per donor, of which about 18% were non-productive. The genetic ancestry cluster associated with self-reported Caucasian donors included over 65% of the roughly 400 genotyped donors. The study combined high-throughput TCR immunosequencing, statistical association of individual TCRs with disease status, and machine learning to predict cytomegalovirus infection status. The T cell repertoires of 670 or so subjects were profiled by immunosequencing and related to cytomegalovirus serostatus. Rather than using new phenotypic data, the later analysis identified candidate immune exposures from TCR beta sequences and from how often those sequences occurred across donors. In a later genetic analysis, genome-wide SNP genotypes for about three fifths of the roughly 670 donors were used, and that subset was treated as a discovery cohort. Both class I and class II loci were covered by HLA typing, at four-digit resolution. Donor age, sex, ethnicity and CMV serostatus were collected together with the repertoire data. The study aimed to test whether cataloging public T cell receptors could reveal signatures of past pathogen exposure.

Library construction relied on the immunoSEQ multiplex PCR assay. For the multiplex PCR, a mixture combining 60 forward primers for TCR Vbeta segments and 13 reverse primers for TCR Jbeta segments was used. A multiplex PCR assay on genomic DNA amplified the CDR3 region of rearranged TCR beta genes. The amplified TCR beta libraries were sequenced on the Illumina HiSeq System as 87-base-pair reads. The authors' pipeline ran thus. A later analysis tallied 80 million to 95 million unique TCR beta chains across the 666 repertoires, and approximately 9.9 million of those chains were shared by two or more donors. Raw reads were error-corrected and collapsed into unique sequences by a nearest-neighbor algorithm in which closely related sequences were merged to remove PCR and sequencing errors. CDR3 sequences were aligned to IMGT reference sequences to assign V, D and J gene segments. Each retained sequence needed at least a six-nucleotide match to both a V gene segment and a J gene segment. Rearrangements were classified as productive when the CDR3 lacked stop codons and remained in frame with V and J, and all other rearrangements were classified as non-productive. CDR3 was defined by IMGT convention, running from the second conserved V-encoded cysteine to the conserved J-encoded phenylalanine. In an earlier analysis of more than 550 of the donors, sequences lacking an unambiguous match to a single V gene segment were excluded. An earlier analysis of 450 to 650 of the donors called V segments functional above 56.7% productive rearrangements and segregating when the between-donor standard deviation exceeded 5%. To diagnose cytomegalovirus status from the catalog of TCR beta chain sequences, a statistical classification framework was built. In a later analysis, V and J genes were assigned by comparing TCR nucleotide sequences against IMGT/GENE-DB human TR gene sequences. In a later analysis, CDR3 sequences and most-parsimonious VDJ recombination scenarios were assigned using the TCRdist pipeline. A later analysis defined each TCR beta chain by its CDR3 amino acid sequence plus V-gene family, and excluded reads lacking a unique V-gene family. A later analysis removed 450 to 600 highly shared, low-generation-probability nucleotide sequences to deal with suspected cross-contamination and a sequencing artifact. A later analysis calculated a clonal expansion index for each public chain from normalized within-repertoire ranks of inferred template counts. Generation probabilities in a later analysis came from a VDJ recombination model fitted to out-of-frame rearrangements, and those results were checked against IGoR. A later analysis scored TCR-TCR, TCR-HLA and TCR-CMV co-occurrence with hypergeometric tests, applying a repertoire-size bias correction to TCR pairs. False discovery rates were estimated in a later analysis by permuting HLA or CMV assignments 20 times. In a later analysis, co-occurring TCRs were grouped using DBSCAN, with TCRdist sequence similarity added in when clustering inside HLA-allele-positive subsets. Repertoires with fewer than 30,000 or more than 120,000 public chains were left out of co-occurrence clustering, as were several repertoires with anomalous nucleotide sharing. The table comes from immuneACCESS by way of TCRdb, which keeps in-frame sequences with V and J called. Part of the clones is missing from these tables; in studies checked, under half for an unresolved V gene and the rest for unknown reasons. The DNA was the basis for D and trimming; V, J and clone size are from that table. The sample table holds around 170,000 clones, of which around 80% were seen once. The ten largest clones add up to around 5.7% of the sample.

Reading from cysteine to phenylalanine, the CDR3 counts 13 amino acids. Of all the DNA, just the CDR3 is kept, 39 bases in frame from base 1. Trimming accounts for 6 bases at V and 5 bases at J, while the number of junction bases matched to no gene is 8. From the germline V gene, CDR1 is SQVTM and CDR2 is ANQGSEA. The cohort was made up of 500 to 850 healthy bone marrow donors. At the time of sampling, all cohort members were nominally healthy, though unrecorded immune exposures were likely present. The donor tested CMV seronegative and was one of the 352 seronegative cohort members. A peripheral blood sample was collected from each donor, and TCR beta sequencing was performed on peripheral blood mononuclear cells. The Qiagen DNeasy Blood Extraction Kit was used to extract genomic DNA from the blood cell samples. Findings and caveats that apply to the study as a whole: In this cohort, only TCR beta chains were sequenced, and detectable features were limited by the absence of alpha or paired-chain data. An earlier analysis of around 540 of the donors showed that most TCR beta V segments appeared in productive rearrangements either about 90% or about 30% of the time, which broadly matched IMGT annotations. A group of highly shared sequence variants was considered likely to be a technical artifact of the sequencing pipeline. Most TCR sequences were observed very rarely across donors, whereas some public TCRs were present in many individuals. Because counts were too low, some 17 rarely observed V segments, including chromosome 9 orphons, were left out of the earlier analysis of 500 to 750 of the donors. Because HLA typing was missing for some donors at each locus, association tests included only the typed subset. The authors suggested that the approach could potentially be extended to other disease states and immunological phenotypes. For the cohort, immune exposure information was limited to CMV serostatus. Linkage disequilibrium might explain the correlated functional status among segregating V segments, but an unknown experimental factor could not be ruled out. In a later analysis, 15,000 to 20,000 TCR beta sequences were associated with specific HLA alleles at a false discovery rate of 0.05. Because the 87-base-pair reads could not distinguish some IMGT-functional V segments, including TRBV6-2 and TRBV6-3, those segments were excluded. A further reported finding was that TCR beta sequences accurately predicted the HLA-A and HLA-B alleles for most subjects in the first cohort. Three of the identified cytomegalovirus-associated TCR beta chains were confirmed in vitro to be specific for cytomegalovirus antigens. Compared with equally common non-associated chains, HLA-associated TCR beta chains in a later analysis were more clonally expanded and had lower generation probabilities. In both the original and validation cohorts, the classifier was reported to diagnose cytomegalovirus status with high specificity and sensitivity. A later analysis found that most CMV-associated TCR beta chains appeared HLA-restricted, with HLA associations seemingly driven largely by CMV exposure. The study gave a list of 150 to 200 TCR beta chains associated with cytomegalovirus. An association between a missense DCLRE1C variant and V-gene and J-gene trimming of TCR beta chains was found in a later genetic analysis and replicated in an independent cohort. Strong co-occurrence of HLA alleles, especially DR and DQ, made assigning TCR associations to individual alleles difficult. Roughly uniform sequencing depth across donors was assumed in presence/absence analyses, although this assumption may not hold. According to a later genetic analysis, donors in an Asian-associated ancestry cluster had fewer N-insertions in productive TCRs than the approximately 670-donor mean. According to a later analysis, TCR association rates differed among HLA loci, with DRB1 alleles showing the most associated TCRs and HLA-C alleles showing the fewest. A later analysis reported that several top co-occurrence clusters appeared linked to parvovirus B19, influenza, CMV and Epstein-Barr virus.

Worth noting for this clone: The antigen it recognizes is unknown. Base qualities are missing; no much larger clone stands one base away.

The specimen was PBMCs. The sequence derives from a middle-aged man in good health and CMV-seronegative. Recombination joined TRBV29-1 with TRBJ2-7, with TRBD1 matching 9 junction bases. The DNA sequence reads TGCAGCGTCTCCGGGACAGGGCGCAACGAGCAGTACTTC. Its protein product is CSVSGTGRNEQYF.